These 8 T cell receptor beta chains were all obtained from the same sample, sequenced in a study of blood T cell repertoires in COVID-19. Clones were read by immunoSEQ multiplex PCR, and TCRdb kept only the in-frame ones, dropping some. This table has some 490,000 clones, approximately 85% appearing once. Material: peripheral blood. The receptors here all came from a human donor in a cohort sampled during active COVID-19.

V usage is TRBV29-1 and J usage is TRBJ1-1; D unclear. Germline V gene lookup returns CDR1 SQVTM and CDR2 ANQGSEA. The CDR3 has 12 amino acids. The germline V and J ends were trimmed by 3 bases and 1 base, with 6 bases remaining between them. CDR3 sequence (DNA): TGCAGCGTTGACCTCAGGAACACTGAAGCTTTCTTT. Protein product: CSVDLRNTEAFF.

This chain uses TRBV3-1 (or the pseudogene TRBV3-2) with TRBJ2-1; 11 bases align to TRBD2. V dropped 0 bases and J dropped 5; count of bases not matched to a gene: 3. Germline loops: CDR1 LGHDT, CDR2 YNNKEL (reference sequence). The CDR3 sequence is 16 residues long. CDR3 nucleotide sequence: TGTGCCAGCAGCCAAGATTTAGCGGGAGGGAACAATGAGCAGTTCTTC. This translates into CASSQDLAGGNNEQFF.

The rearrangement joins TRBV18 to TRBJ2-7; 16 bases agree with TRBD2. The V gene's germline CDR1 is KGHSH and CDR2 LQKENI. V trimming: 3 bases; J trimming: 12 bases; junction bases outside the gene matches: 11. This CDR3 has 16 amino acids. This CDR3 is CASSPGTSGRAESAYF. The CDR3, as DNA: TGTGCCAGCTCACCGGGGACTAGCGGGAGGGCCGAGTCAGCGTACTTC.

This clone was seen just once. The rearrangement uses TRBV29-1 and TRBJ1-3, with 7 nucleotides matching TRBD1. V shed 5 bases and J 0 bases; nucleotides not matched to a gene: 10. The length of the CDR3 is 16 residues. Looked up from germline, CDR1 is SQVTM and CDR2 is ANQGSEA. CDR3 amino acids: CSVHSRGTFSGNTIYF. The CDR3 DNA sequence: TGCAGCGTTCATAGCAGGGGGACCTTCTCTGGAAACACCATATATTTT.

The chain uses TRBV6-5 and TRBJ1-1; D is possibly TRBD1 (6 bases). V lost 5 bases, J lost 5 bases, and 15 bases lay in between. The CDR3 is 14 amino acids. Looked up from germline, CDR1 is MNHEY and CDR2 is SVGAGI. The CDR3 sequence is CASSRAMRGTEAFF. DNA for the CDR3: TGTGCCAGCAGTCGGGCCATGAGGGGGACTGAAGCTTTCTTT.

The chain employs TRBV4-2 and TRBJ1-4, with 9 bases lining up with TRBD1. Germline lookup yields CDR1 LGHNA and CDR2 YNFKEQ. V dropped 0 bases and J dropped 6; count of bases not matched to a gene: 11. This CDR3 spans 18 amino acids. The CDR3 DNA follows: TGTGCCAGCAGCCAAGACGTCCTCTCGGGACAGGGTTATGAAAAACTGTTTTTT. Amino acids: CASSQDVLSGQGYEKLFF.

This chain connects TRBV18 to TRBJ2-2; weak D call: TRBD1 (5 bases). The CDR3 loop spans 15 amino acids. The germline V gene encodes CDR1 KGHSH and CDR2 LQKENI. Trimming cost V 3 bases and J 0 bases, with 8 bases left between them. CDR3 nucleotides: TGTGCCAGCTCACCGAGACAGTCGAACACCGGGGAGCTGTTTTTT. Residues: CASSPRQSNTGELFF.

The chain is built from TRBV4-1 and TRBJ2-1, with D tentatively TRBD1 (5 bases). Germline assignment: CDR1 MGHRA and CDR2 YSYEKL. The CDR3 spans 17 residues. The V gene lost 1 base and the J gene lost 0 bases, with 13 bases spanning the gap. The CDR3 is CASSQASSQGSYNEQFF. CDR3 DNA: TGCGCCAGCAGCCAAGCATCTTCCCAGGGCTCCTACAATGAGCAGTTCTTC.